Below, 10 T cell receptor beta chains from the same sample are listed, as sequenced in a study of kidney transplant recipient with SARS-CoV-2 infection (dated by TCRdb to about 2021). The intended sense of this specimen's time point label: pre-pandemic baseline sample and day 111 after first positive SARS-CoV-2 test. Sequencing took place on an Illumina MiSeq. Through fastp at Q25 and MiXCR, TCRdb rebuilt clones from the public reads, retaining in-frame beta chains. All rows with the same CDR3 protein become a single entry with the most common DNA and genes. This sample has 250,000 or so distinct CDR3 sequences in its table, and roughly 26% of those were observed once. Under 9.5% of the sample is held by the ten biggest clonotypes. The input for sequencing was a blood sample, taken at baseline and on day 111 from a kidney transplant recipient. These receptors all stem from a male patient younger than 45 who had COVID-19 and was a kidney transplant recipient. Some T cells may derive from the graft donor when a transplant has been performed.

Comments on this clonotype: This may be a read error: a much more frequent sequence differs by one nucleotide. The chain couples TRBV13 to TRBJ2-5; 8 nucleotides match TRBD1. There are 23 residues in the CDR3. Losses at the gene ends were 2 bases for V and 5 bases for J; bases not matched to a gene: 31. Per germline, CDR1 PRHDT and CDR2 FYEKMQ (reference sequence). In DNA, the CDR3 is TGTGCCAGCAGCTTATTCACATATTCCCTGGGACAGGATACGTATCCGAGCGGTGAGACCCAGTACTTC. This gives the protein CASSLFTYSLGQDTYPSGETQYF.

About this clonotype itself: A much larger clone sits a single nucleotide away, making a read error possible. In nucleotides, the CDR3 is TGTGCCTGTAGTACGGGGACATTCAGGGGAACTCACAATGAGCAGTTCTTC. Translating gives CACSTGTFRGTHNEQFF. The chain employs TRBV19 and TRBJ2-1, with D possibly being TRBD1 (6 bases). In germline, CDR1 is LNHDA, CDR2 SQIVND (reference sequence). The CDR3 sequence is 17 residues long.

This clonotype was counted many times. The V call is TRBV11-2, the J call TRBJ2-7; the D is unclear. This CDR3 has 17 amino acids. The V gene lost 3 bases and the J gene lost 5 bases, with 23 bases spanning the gap. Germline V gene lookup returns CDR1 SGHAT and CDR2 FQNNGV. CDR3 DNA: TGTGCCAGCAGCTTTATTAAAATACTGGGTACAATGGACGAGCAGTACTTC. Amino acid sequence: CASSFIKILGTMDEQYF.

The V and J genes are TRBV9 and TRBJ2-1, with D perhaps given as TRBD1 or TRBD2 (6 bases each). Trimming removed 1 base from V and 6 bases from J, with 11 bases in between. The CDR3 contains 14 residues. Germline CDR1 reads SGDLS; CDR2 reads YYNGEE. The CDR3 reads CASSVWGAGNEQFF. CDR3 bases: TGTGCCAGCAGCGTATGGGGGGCAGGCAATGAGCAGTTCTTC.

This clonotype was counted at least ten times. The chain employs TRBV7-8 and TRBJ1-1, with 7 bases that match TRBD1. The ends lost 4 bases at V and 11 bases at J; junction bases unmatched: 13. There are 14 residues in the CDR3. Germline CDR1 reads SGHVS; CDR2 reads FQNEAQ. CDR3 amino acids: CASSYTPGGRIAFF. CDR3 coding DNA: TGTGCCAGCAGCTATACTCCAGGGGGAAGGATCGCTTTCTTT.

V usage is TRBV7-8 and J usage is TRBJ2-5, with TRBD1 as a possible D gene (5 bases). The CDR3 runs 15 residues. V was pared by 3 bases and J by 5 bases, with 16 bases between. Germline V lookup: CDR1 SGHVS, CDR2 FQNEAQ. The CDR3 nucleotides are TGTGCCAGCAGCTTTGCAGCAGCGCCAGGGGAGACCCAGTACTTC. Translated, it gives CASSFAAAPGETQYF. Full variable domain (remainder filled in from reference TRBV7-8 and TRBJ2-5): GAGVSQSPRYKVAKRGQDVALRCDPISGHVSLFWYQQALGQGPEFLTYFQNEAQLDKSGLPSDRFFAERPEGSVSTLKIQRTQQEDSAVYLCASSFAAAPGETQYFGPGTRLLVL.

The J gene is TRBJ1-2, the V gene TRBV6-1; no clear D. Germline-derived CDR1 and CDR2 are MNHNS and SASEGT. V was pared by 5 bases and J by 8 bases, with 27 bases between. The CDR3 loop spans 17 amino acids. In DNA, the CDR3 is TGTGCCAGCAGTCACCTGAGGTCCCCCCTCGATTCTCGCGGCTACACCTTC. Amino acids: CASSHLRSPLDSRGYTF.

This clonotype was picked up many times. The J gene is TRBJ1-2, the V gene TRBV3-1; D uncertain. Between the trimmed V and J ends, which lost 1 base and 4 bases, there was a span of 19 bases. Germline V CDR1 and CDR2: LGHDT, YNNKEL (reference sequence). The CDR3 length is 17 residues. The CDR3 coding sequence is TGTGCCAGCAGCCAAGCTCGCACCCTTCGAAAGACCTATGGCTACACCTTC. Translation gives CASSQARTLRKTYGYTF.

This clonotype was found many times. The rearrangement uses TRBV4-2 and TRBJ2-4, with D tentatively TRBD2 (6 bases). Germline values: CDR1 LGHNA, CDR2 YNFKEQ. The CDR3 consists of 16 residues. Between the trimmed V and J ends, which lost 4 bases and 6 bases, there was a span of 19 bases. As DNA, the CDR3 is TGTGCCAGCAGCCGAGGGCAGGGCGGGGTAGGAAACATTCAGTACTTC. This gives the protein CASSRGQGGVGNIQYF.

In its sample, this clonotype was seen a few times. The CDR3 region is CASSLDPGGAYNEQFF. CDR3 in DNA: TGTGCCAGCAGCTTGGACCCGGGAGGGGCCTACAATGAGCAGTTCTTC. The genes are TRBV5-6 and TRBJ2-1; TRBD2 matches 8 bases. CDR3 length: 16 amino acids. Trimming at V came to 0 bases and at J to 2 bases, leaving 4 bases not matched to a gene. Germline values: CDR1 SGHDT, CDR2 YYEEEE.